Detailed here is one TCR beta chain. Its antigen remains unidentified. These data belong to a study of read filtering for tumor transcriptome and immune sequencing. Across the study: R-ISS stage counts were eight or nine for I, 15 to 20 for II, roughly seven for III. Transcriptome libraries were built from DNase-treated RNA.

This CDR3 region has 16 residues. V lost 2 bases and J lost 3; bases outside the gene matches: 6. Germline CDR1 is MDHEN and CDR2 is SYDVKM. The library was built from around 380 ng RNA with molecular barcoded adaptors for alpha/delta and beta/gamma chains. TCRdb reprocessed the reads with MiXCR, giving one entry per CDR3 protein. Of roughly 93,000 distinct CDR3 sequences listed, roughly a fifth are singletons. General observations from the study: The sorted CD138-negative fraction was a mixed bone marrow immune population, not purified T cells.

The V call is TRBV28, the J call TRBJ1-5; 8 bases fit TRBD1. Sequencing input: a population of CD138-negative cells sorted from bone marrow. The source of this sequence is a donor aged 40 or older with multiple myeloma. The CDR3 region has the DNA TGTGCCAGCAGTTTACAGGACAGGGACCCCAATCAGCCCCAGCATTTT. Translated, it gives CASSLQDRDPNQPQHF.